This T cell receptor beta chain came from a study of technical replicates of blood from several donors. Sequenced by immunoSEQ multiplex PCR; TCRdb stores in-frame clones only, minus some. The table lists 99,000 or so clones, nearly 97% of them singletons. Trimming stripped 4 bases from V and 5 bases from J, with 9 bases between. Germline CDR1 MNHNS, CDR2 SASEGT. The CDR3 contains 13 residues. Sequencing was carried out using T cells isolated from PBMCs. The gene calls are TRBV6-1 and TRBJ1-5, with D unresolved. The receptor was isolated from a human donor in good health. CDR3 in amino acids: CASSGDTYQPQHF. CDR3 nucleotides: TGTGCCAGCAGTGGCGATACCTATCAGCCCCAGCATTTT.